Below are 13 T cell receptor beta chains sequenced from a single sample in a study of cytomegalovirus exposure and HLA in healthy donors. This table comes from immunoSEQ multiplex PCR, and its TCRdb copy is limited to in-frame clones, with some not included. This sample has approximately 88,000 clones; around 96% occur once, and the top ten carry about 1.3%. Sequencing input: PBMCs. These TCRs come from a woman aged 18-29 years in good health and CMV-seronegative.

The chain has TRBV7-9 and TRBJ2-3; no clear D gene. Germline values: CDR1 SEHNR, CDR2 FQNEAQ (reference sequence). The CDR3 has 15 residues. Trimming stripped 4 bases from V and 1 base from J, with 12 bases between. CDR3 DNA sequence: TGTGCCAGCAGCTCCCAGGTAGTGGGCACAGATACGCAGTATTTT. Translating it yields CASSSQVVGTDTQYF.

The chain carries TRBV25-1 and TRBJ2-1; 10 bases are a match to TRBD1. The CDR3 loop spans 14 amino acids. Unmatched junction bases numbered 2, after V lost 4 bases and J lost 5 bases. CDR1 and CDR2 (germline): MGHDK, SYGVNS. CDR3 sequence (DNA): TGTGCCAGCAGTGGACAGGGGGCTAACAATGAGCAGTTCTTC. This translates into CASSGQGANNEQFF.

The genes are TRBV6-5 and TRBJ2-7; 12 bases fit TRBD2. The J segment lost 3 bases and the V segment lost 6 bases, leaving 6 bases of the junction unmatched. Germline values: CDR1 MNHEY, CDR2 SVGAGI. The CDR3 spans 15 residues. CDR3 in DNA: TGTGCCAGCAGCCAGACTAGCGGGAGTTTCTACGAGCAGTACTTC. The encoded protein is CASSQTSGSFYEQYF.

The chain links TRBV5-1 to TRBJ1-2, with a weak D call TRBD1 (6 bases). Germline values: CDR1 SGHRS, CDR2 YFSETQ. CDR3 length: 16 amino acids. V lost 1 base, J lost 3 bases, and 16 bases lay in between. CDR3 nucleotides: TGCGCCAGCAGCTTGAGACAGGTGCCGTGGGACTATGGCTACACCTTC. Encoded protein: CASSLRQVPWDYGYTF.

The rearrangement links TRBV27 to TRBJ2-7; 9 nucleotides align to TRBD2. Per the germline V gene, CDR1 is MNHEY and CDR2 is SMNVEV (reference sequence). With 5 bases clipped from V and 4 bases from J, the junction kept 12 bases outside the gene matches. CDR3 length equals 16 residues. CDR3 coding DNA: TGTGCCAGCAGTCCCCGGCTAGCGGGGAACAGTTACGAGCAGTACTTC. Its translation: CASSPRLAGNSYEQYF.

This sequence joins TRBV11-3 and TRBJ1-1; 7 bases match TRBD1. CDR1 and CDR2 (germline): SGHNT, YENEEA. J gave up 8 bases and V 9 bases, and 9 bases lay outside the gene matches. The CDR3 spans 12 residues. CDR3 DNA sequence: TGTGCCAGTTATCAAGGGGGCGGAGAAGCTTTCTTT. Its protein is CASYQGGGEAFF.

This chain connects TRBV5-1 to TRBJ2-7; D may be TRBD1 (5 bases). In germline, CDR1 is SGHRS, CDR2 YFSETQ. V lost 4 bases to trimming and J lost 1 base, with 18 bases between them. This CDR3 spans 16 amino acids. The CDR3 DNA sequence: TGCGCCAGCAGCCGGCTGGGCAGGGCGAATTCCTACGAGCAGTACTTC. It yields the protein CASSRLGRANSYEQYF.

CDR3 region: CASGLIPGQGVSYNEQFF. The CDR3 DNA follows: TGTGCTAGTGGTTTGATACCGGGACAGGGGGTTTCCTACAATGAGCAGTTCTTC. The gene calls are TRBV12-5 and TRBJ2-1; 11 positions match TRBD1. Germline values: CDR1 LGHNT, CDR2 FRNRAP. The CDR3 has 18 amino acids. Trimming removed 2 bases from V and 1 base from J; junction bases left unmatched: 7.

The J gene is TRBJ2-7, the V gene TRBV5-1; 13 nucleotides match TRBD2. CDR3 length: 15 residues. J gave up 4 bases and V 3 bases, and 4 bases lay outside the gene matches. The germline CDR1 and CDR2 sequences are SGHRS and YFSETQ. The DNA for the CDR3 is TGCGCCAGCAGCTGGGGACTAGCGGGAAATTACGAGCAGTACTTC. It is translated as CASSWGLAGNYEQYF.

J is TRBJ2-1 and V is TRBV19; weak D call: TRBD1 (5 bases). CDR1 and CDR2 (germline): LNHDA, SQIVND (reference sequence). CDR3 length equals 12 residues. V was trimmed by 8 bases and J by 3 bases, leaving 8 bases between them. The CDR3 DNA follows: TGTGCCAGTGGAGACAGCTACAATGAGCAGTTCTTC. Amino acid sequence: CASGDSYNEQFF.

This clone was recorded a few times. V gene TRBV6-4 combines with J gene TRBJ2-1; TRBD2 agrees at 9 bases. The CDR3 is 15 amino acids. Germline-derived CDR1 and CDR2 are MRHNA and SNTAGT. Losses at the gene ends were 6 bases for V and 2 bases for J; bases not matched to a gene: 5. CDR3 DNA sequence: TGTGCCAGCAGCAGACTAGCGGAGGCCTACAATGAGCAGTTCTTC. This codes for CASSRLAEAYNEQFF.

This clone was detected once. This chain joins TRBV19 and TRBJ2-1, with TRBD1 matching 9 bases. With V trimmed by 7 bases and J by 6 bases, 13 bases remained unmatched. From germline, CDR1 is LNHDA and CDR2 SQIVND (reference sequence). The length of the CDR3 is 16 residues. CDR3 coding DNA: TGTGCCAGTACACCCCTGGAGGGACAGGGCGGCAATGAGCAGTTCTTC. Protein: CASTPLEGQGGNEQFF.

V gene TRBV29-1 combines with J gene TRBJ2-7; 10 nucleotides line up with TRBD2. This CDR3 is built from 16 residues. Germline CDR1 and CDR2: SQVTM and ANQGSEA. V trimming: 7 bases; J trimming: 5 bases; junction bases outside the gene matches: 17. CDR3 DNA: TGCAGCGGCGGTGGGGGGGGAGCGGGAGGGCTCCACGAGCAGTACTTC. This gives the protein CSGGGGGAGGLHEQYF.